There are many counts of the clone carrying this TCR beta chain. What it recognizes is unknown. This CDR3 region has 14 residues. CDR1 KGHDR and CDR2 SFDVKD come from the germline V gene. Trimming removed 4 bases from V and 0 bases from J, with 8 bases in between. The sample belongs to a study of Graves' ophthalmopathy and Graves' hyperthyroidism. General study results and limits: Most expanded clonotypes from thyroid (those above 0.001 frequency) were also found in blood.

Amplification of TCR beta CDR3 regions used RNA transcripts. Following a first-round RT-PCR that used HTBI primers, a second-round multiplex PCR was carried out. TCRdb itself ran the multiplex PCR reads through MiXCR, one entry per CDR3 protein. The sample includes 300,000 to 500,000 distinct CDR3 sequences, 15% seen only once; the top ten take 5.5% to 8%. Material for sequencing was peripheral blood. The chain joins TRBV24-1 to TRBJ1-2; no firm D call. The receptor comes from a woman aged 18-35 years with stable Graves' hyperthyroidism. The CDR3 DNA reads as TGTGCCACCAGTGACATCACAGCTAACTATGGCTACACCTTC. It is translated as CATSDITANYGYTF.